Reported below is one TCR beta chain. A much bigger clone sits one base away, suggesting this may be a read error. TCRdb itself ran the reads through MiXCR, one entry per CDR3 protein. The sample lists approximately 250,000 distinct CDR3 sequences; more than 25% were seen once. This entry comes from a study of kidney transplant recipient with SARS-CoV-2 infection. Trimming cost V 3 bases and J 15 bases, with 15 bases left between them. The CDR3 has 12 residues. The chain has TRBV23-1 and TRBJ2-4; tentative D call: TRBD1 (5 bases). TRBV23-1 qualifies as an ORF whose function is uncertain. This receptor was obtained from a male patient in his thirties who had COVID-19 and was a kidney transplant recipient. Some T cells may originate from the graft donor. The sample in question was a blood sample, obtained at baseline and between days 110 and 120 from a kidney transplant recipient. The CDR3 sequence: CASSQTAPGPYF. The CDR3, as DNA: TGCGCCAGCAGTCAGACTGCCCCAGGGCCGTACTTC.